The T cell receptor (beta chain) under discussion was sequenced for a study of blood T cell repertoires in COVID-19. Whole-study context: Whether acute or convalescent, the COVID-19 samples came from the United States, Italy and Spain.

The table came from immunoSEQ multiplex PCR; TCRdb's copy has only in-frame clones and leaves some out. The profile shows 64,000 or so clones, 70% to 80% of them singletons. Germline loops: CDR1 SGHRS, CDR2 YFSETQ. The CDR3 totals 16 residues. The junction had 8 bases not matched to a gene; V was cut back by 4 bases and J by 5 bases. Sequencing used peripheral blood. The gene calls are TRBV5-1 and TRBJ2-2, with 10 bases lining up with TRBD1. This receptor was obtained from a man at least 80 years old with acute or convalescent COVID-19. CDR3: CASSLGRTGGTGELFF. CDR3 sequence (DNA): TGCGCCAGCAGCCTAGGAAGGACAGGGGGTACCGGGGAGCTGTTTTTT.